The 32 T cell receptor beta chains presented below share a single source sample, sequenced in a study of blood T cells in healthy people across ages. Then a second PCR, running about 6 to 11 cycles, was carried out with a sample-barcoded 5' primer and a J-beta primer mix. From the 5' RACE reads, TCRdb called clonotypes with MiXCR, one entry per CDR3 protein. Of 730,000 or so distinct CDR3 sequences listed, 40% to 50% are singletons. Material: blood. The origin of the receptors is a man aged 80 or over in good health.

The sample holds a few counts of this clonotype. The chain employs TRBV2 and TRBJ2-7; D may match TRBD1 or TRBD2 (7 bases each). Germline CDR1 is SNHLY and CDR2 is FYNNEI. V was pared by 8 bases and J by 5 bases, with 16 bases between. The CDR3 totals 13 residues. CDR3 loop: CASWEGARNEQYF. CDR3 coding DNA: TGTGCCAGCTGGGAGGGGGCGCGGAACGAGCAGTACTTC.

The sample holds one count of this clonotype. The chain employs TRBV19 and TRBJ2-1; 10 nucleotides match TRBD2. V dropped 6 bases and J dropped 6; count of bases not matched to a gene: 11. The CDR3 loop spans 16 amino acids. The V gene's germline CDR1 is LNHDA and CDR2 SQIVND (reference sequence). The CDR3 DNA sequence: TGTGCCAGTAGGGCTAGCGGGAGACCCGACAGCAATGAGCAGTTCTTC. Translation: CASRASGRPDSNEQFF.

This clonotype was picked up many times. The V call is TRBV7-9, the J call TRBJ2-1; D is perhaps TRBD2 (5 bases). V was cut by 3 bases and J by 2 bases, with 26 bases left in between. Germline V CDR1 and CDR2: SEHNR, FQNEAQ (reference sequence). This CDR3 contains 20 residues. CDR3 loop: CASSFRVVGSGESAYNEQFF. In nucleotides, the CDR3 is TGTGCCAGCAGCTTCCGGGTAGTGGGATCCGGGGAGTCGGCCTACAATGAGCAGTTCTTC.

The chain has TRBV7-2 and TRBJ2-1; D is unresolved. In germline, CDR1 is SGHTA, CDR2 FQGNSA. V lost 1 base and J 5 bases, leaving 12 bases between the germline ends. The CDR3 is 15 residues long. DNA for the CDR3: TGTGCCAGCAGCTTAGGTGAAGGGCGGAACAATGAGCAGTTCTTC. It is translated as CASSLGEGRNNEQFF.

The CDR3 coding sequence is TGCAGTGCTAGAGGAGTATACTATGGCTACACCTTC. This sequence encodes CSARGVYYGYTF. The chain links TRBV20-1 to TRBJ1-2; no reliable D call. Germline CDR1 is DFQATT and CDR2 is SNEGSKA (reference sequence). The CDR3 runs to 12 residues. The V end was cut by 1 base, the J end by 3 bases, with 6 bases between.

This clonotype was seen more than once but under ten times. V and J are TRBV7-9 and TRBJ2-5; D call uncertain. Germline assignment: CDR1 SEHNR and CDR2 FQNEAQ (reference sequence). This CDR3 has 13 amino acids. Trimming stripped 3 bases from V and 4 bases from J, with 9 bases between. The CDR3 sequence is CASSLRLGETQYF. Here the CDR3 DNA reads TGTGCCAGCAGCTTGCGCCTGGGAGAGACCCAGTACTTC.

There are many counts of this clonotype. The rearrangement uses TRBV6-2 or TRBV6-3 and TRBJ2-1; unclear D gene. Trimming shortened V by 0 bases and J by 7 bases, and 4 bases separated the two germline ends. The germline gives CDR1 MNHEY, CDR2 SVGEGT. The CDR3 spans 12 residues. The CDR3 DNA reads as TGTGCCAGCAGTTACTCCGCAAATGAGCAGTTCTTC. Translating it yields CASSYSANEQFF.

This chain uses TRBV20-1 with TRBJ2-5; perhaps TRBD2 as D (6 bases). CDR3 size: 15 residues. Germline V gene sequence: CDR1 DFQATT, CDR2 SNEGSKA (reference sequence). Trimming took 5 bases from V and 5 from J, leaving 21 bases between them. The CDR3 coding sequence is TGCAGTGCTGAAGGGCGGACGATGGGGGGTGAGACCCAGTACTTC. Translating gives CSAEGRTMGGETQYF.

This clonotype was found a few times. V usage is TRBV11-1 and J usage is TRBJ2-6; D remains ambiguous. Trimming cost V 5 bases and J 2 bases, with 19 bases left between them. Germline V gene sequence: CDR1 SGHAT, CDR2 FQDESV (reference sequence). This CDR3 has 18 amino acids. The CDR3 region is CASSPRRSRETGANVLTF. Written as DNA, the CDR3 is TGTGCCAGCAGCCCCAGGAGAAGCCGCGAAACTGGGGCCAACGTCCTGACTTTC.

The chain recombines TRBV12-3 or TRBV12-4 with TRBJ2-3; 10 nucleotides align to TRBD2. The CDR3 totals 17 residues. Trimming removed 6 bases from V and 4 bases from J; junction bases left unmatched: 13. The CDR3 DNA follows: TGTGCCAGCAGCACAGGGGAACTAGCGGGGTACCCAGATACGCAGTATTTT. Translated, it gives CASSTGELAGYPDTQYF.

A note on this clonotype: Mismatch with germline at one junction end may stem from a read error. This chain uses TRBV5-1 with TRBJ2-3; D may be TRBD1 (7 bases). Germline lookup yields CDR1 SGHRS and CDR2 YFSETQ. CDR3 length: 15 residues. CDR3 in amino acids: CASSPKGGGTDTQYF. Here the CDR3 DNA reads TGCGCCAGCAGCCCGAAAGGAGGGGGCACAGACACGCAGTATTTT.

Concerning this clonotype itself: This sequence may be a read error, since a much larger clone differs from it by one base. The chain is built from TRBV20-1 and TRBJ2-1; the match to TRBD2 covers 13 bases. The trim removed 6 bases at V and 8 bases at J, leaving 13 bases unmatched. Germline V CDR1 and CDR2: DFQATT, SNEGSKA (reference sequence). This CDR3 has 16 amino acids. The CDR3 coding sequence is TGCAGTGCAAACCCGTGGGGGACTAGCGGGATCGATGAGCAGTTCTTC. Its translation is CSANPWGTSGIDEQFF.

The chain employs TRBV12-3 or TRBV12-4 and TRBJ2-5, with D unclear. The CDR3 totals 11 residues. V gave up 7 bases and J gave up 4 bases, with 7 bases separating them. As DNA, the CDR3 is TGTGCCAGCAATCTAGGAGAGACCCAGTACTTC. This translates into CASNLGETQYF.

In its sample, this clonotype was seen many times. This chain connects TRBV11-1 to TRBJ2-5; D not resolved. Germline V gives CDR1 SGHAT, CDR2 FQDESV (reference sequence). Trimming removed 7 bases at V and 2 bases at J, with 17 bases between. This CDR3 region has 15 residues. The CDR3 here is CASTSTAGLQETQYF. CDR3 nucleotides: TGTGCCAGCACCTCGACGGCAGGCTTACAAGAGACCCAGTACTTC.

This clonotype was counted a few times. V gene TRBV7-2 combines with J gene TRBJ2-3; 13 bases map to TRBD2. Trimming at V came to 1 base and at J to 6 bases, leaving 13 bases not matched to a gene. Germline V lookup: CDR1 SGHTA, CDR2 FQGNSA. The CDR3 consists of 19 residues. The CDR3 spells CASSLVRTSGGYPADTQYF. CDR3 DNA sequence: TGTGCCAGCAGCTTAGTCCGGACTAGCGGGGGCTACCCGGCGGATACGCAGTATTTT.

This clonotype was seen only a few times. The CDR3 reads CASSTTDREDTQYF. The CDR3, as DNA: TGTGCCAGCAGTACGACGGACAGGGAAGATACGCAGTATTTT. V gene TRBV6-2 or TRBV6-3 combines with J gene TRBJ2-3; TRBD1 aligns across 8 bases. This CDR3 is built from 14 residues. The V gene end was trimmed by 5 bases and the J gene end by 5 bases; junction bases not matched to a gene: 6. Germline values: CDR1 MNHEY, CDR2 SVGEGT.

The chain employs TRBV18 and TRBJ2-7; 9 bases map to TRBD1. There are 15 residues in the CDR3. Germline assignment: CDR1 KGHSH and CDR2 LQKENI. V shed 5 bases and J 2 bases; nucleotides not matched to a gene: 7. CDR3 region: CASSSEQGAPYEQYF. For the CDR3, the DNA is TGTGCCAGCTCATCAGAACAGGGGGCGCCCTACGAGCAGTACTTC.

This clonotype came up a few times. This chain links TRBV4-3 with TRBJ2-7; 8 nucleotides line up with TRBD2. Germline CDR1 and CDR2: LGHNA and YSLEER. This CDR3 has 18 residues. The V segment lost 0 bases and the J segment 4 bases; nucleotides outside the gene matches: 14. CDR3 loop: CASSQEVRGLTSAYEQYF. As DNA, the CDR3 is TGCGCCAGCAGCCAAGAAGTCCGGGGGCTGACTAGCGCGTACGAGCAGTACTTC.

The V call is TRBV29-1, the J call TRBJ2-4; 9 bases are shared with TRBD1. The J call is in doubt because the DNA end fits TRBJ2-5 better. Per the germline V gene, CDR1 is SQVTM and CDR2 is ANQGSEA. The CDR3 is 13 amino acids. CDR3 residues: CSVHRGRVETQYF. CDR3 coding DNA: TGCAGCGTCCACAGGGGGCGAGTGGAGACCCAGTACTTC.

V is TRBV4-3 and J is TRBJ1-2; D gene uncertain. In germline, CDR1 is LGHNA, CDR2 YSLEER. Deletions cut 0 bases from V and 0 bases from J, with 8 bases between. The CDR3 is 15 amino acids. The CDR3 loop reads CASSQDRISNYGYTF. DNA for the CDR3: TGCGCCAGCAGCCAAGACAGGATATCTAACTATGGCTACACCTTC.

At least ten counts were recorded for this clonotype. V and J are TRBV27 and TRBJ2-1; 15 nucleotides line up with TRBD2. The germline V gene encodes CDR1 MNHEY and CDR2 SMNVEV (reference sequence). CDR3 length equals 17 residues. J gave up 5 bases and V 1 base, and 3 bases lay outside the gene matches. CDR3: CASSLYGLAGGDNEQFF. The CDR3 region has the DNA TGTGCCAGCAGTTTATACGGACTAGCGGGGGGGGACAATGAGCAGTTCTTC.

V and J are TRBV4-1 and TRBJ1-1, with a possible D match to TRBD1 (5 bases). In germline, CDR1 is MGHRA, CDR2 YSYEKL. Between the trimmed V and J ends, which lost 6 bases and 0 bases, there was a span of 11 bases. There are 14 residues in the CDR3. This CDR3 reads CASRTAELNTEAFF. For the CDR3, the DNA is TGCGCCAGCAGGACAGCAGAATTGAACACTGAAGCTTTCTTT.

This clonotype was picked up one time. The chain employs TRBV27 and TRBJ1-6, with TRBD1 identical over 7 bases. Germline CDR1 is MNHEY and CDR2 is SMNVEV (reference sequence). The CDR3 is 15 amino acids. V trimming: 7 bases; J trimming: 13 bases; junction bases outside the gene matches: 16. CDR3 sequence: CASTDRAVGFGPLHF. The CDR3 nucleotides are TGTGCCAGCACCGACAGGGCGGTGGGGTTCGGGCCCCTCCACTTT.

This clonotype was picked up many times. This chain uses TRBV5-1 with TRBJ2-7; 9 bases map to TRBD1. The ends lost 3 bases at V and 2 bases at J; junction bases unmatched: 6. Germline loops: CDR1 SGHRS, CDR2 YFSETQ. CDR3 length equals 15 residues. The chain's CDR3 is CASSYGTGPTYEQYF. The CDR3 nucleotides read TGCGCCAGCAGCTATGGGACAGGGCCTACCTACGAGCAGTACTTC.

In its sample, this clonotype was seen a few times. The chain combines TRBV7-2 with TRBJ2-1; 8 bases match TRBD2. V dropped 4 bases and J dropped 5; count of bases not matched to a gene: 10. This CDR3 has 16 amino acids. Germline assignment: CDR1 SGHTA and CDR2 FQGNSA. The CDR3 protein is CASSSERGRRDNEQFF. CDR3 nucleotides: TGTGCCAGCAGCTCCGAGCGGGGGCGGAGGGACAATGAGCAGTTCTTC.

The J gene is TRBJ2-1, the V gene TRBV30; 10 bases agree with TRBD1. Germline V gives CDR1 GTSNPN, CDR2 SVGIG (reference sequence). Losses at the gene ends were 5 bases for V and 6 bases for J; bases not matched to a gene: 7. The CDR3 has 14 residues. In nucleotides, the CDR3 is TGTGCCTGGTCCGGGACAGGGGTAGTCAATGAGCAGTTCTTC. Its protein product is CAWSGTGVVNEQFF.

The gene calls are TRBV12-3 or TRBV12-4 and TRBJ2-3; the match to TRBD2 covers 12 bases. This CDR3 contains 15 residues. Trimming took 8 bases from V and 4 from J; bases not matched to a gene: 7. The chain's CDR3 is CASLGLAGPADTQYF. CDR3 nucleotide sequence: TGTGCCAGCCTCGGACTAGCGGGGCCCGCAGATACGCAGTATTTT.

Of note for this clonotype: With a much larger clone just one base away, this may be a read error. The rearrangement uses TRBV29-1 and TRBJ2-5; TRBD2 matches 7 bases. V lost 7 bases to trimming and J lost 4 bases; unmatched junction nucleotides: 12. CDR3 size: 14 residues. The germline CDR1 and CDR2 sequences are SQVTM and ANQGSEA. CDR3 loop: CSARRQQRGETQYF. The DNA for the CDR3 is TGCAGCGCTCGTAGGCAACAGCGGGGAGAGACCCAGTACTTC.

This clonotype was picked up one time. One junction end does not reproduce the germline sequence, and a read error may be involved. The rearrangement joins TRBV3-1 to TRBJ2-7, with TRBD2 identical over 11 bases. CDR1 LGHDT and CDR2 YNNKEL come from the germline V gene (reference sequence). The CDR3 has 17 amino acids. The CDR3 sequence is CVSSESSGGSRYNEQYF. Written as DNA, the CDR3 is TGTGTCAGCAGCGAATCTAGCGGGGGGTCTAGATACAATGAGCAGTACTTC.

The chain links TRBV20-1 to TRBJ1-2; D is possibly TRBD1 (5 bases). With 8 bases removed from V and 4 bases from J, the gap between germline ends came to 23 bases. CDR1 and CDR2 (germline): DFQATT, SNEGSKA (reference sequence). This CDR3 spans 15 amino acids. CDR3 sequence reads: CSPRDHSGQSYGYTF. CDR3 nucleotide sequence: TGCAGTCCCCGGGACCACTCAGGTCAAAGCTATGGCTACACCTTC.

The V gene is TRBV9, the J gene TRBJ2-5; TRBD2 matches 8 bases. This CDR3 has 19 amino acids. Looked up from germline, CDR1 is SGDLS and CDR2 is YYNGEE. Trimming cost V 0 bases and J 2 bases; bases outside gene matches: 15. CDR3 sequence (DNA): TGTGCCAGCAGCGTAGGGATCGGGGGGGCCACACCAGCTCAAGAGACCCAGTACTTC. Its protein product is CASSVGIGGATPAQETQYF.

The table lists this clonotype with a few counts. The V and J genes are TRBV28 and TRBJ2-5; 8 positions agree with TRBD2. The germline CDR1 and CDR2 sequences are MDHEN and SYDVKM. The CDR3 is made up of 15 amino acids. Trimming at V came to 6 bases and at J to 7 bases, leaving 13 bases not matched to a gene. The CDR3 protein is CASSPTSGRQRTQYF. In DNA form, the CDR3 reads TGTGCCAGCAGCCCCACTAGCGGCCGTCAGAGGACCCAGTACTTC.